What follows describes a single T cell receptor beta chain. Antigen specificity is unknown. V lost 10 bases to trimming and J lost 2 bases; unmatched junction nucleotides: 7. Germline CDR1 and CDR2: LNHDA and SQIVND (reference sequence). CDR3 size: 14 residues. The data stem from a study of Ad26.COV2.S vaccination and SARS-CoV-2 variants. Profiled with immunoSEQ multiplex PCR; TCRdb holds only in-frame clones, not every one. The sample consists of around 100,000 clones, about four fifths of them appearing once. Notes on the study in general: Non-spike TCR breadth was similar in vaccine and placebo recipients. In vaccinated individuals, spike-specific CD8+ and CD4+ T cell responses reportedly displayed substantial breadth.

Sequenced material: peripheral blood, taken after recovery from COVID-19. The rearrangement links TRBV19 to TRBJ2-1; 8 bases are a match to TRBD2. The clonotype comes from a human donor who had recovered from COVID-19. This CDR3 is CATMGLDTYNEQFF. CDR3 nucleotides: TGTGCCACCATGGGACTAGATACCTACAATGAGCAGTTCTTC.